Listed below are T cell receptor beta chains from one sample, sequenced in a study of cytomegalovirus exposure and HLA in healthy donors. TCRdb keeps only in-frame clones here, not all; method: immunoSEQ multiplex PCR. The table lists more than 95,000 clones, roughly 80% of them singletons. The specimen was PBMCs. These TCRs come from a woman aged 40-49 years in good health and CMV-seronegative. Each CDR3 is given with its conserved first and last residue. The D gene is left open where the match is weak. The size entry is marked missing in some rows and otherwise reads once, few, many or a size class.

CDR3aa: CASRVRGKGNQPQHF
CDR3nt: TGTGCCAGCAGAGTCAGGGGAAAGGGCAATCAGCCCCAGCATTTT
len: 15
d_gene: NA
v_gene: TRBV28
abundance: NA
j_gene: TRBJ1-5

CDR3aa: CASSVLAGGTDTQYF
CDR3nt: TGTGCCAGCAGCGTTCTAGCGGGTGGCACAGATACGCAGTATTTT
len: 15
d_gene: TRBD2
v_gene: TRBV6-1
abundance: NA
j_gene: TRBJ2-3

CDR3aa: CASSAGQGSTGELFF
CDR3nt: TGTGCCAGCAGTGCGGGACAGGGTAGCACCGGGGAGCTGTTTTTT
len: 15
d_gene: TRBD1
v_gene: TRBV6-4
abundance: NA
j_gene: TRBJ2-2

CDR3aa: CAWSYVAETYEQYF
CDR3nt: TGTGCCTGGAGCTATGTAGCGGAAACCTACGAGCAGTACTTC
len: 14
d_gene: NA
v_gene: TRBV30
abundance: NA
j_gene: TRBJ2-7

CDR3aa: CASSFSFAPNEQFF
CDR3nt: TGCGCCAGCAGCTTCTCATTTGCGCCCAATGAGCAGTTCTTC
len: 14
d_gene: NA
v_gene: TRBV5-1
abundance: few
j_gene: TRBJ2-1

CDR3aa: CASSSQGQGDLYGYTF
CDR3nt: TGCGCCAGCAGCTCCCAGGGACAGGGTGACCTCTATGGCTACACCTTC
len: 16
d_gene: TRBD1
v_gene: TRBV5-1
abundance: NA
j_gene: TRBJ1-2

CDR3aa: CASSSSGNQPQHF
CDR3nt: TGTGCCAGCAGTTCCTCGGGTAATCAGCCCCAGCATTTT
len: 13
d_gene: NA
v_gene: TRBV27
abundance: NA
j_gene: TRBJ1-5

CDR3aa: CASSYTSGRRGNEQFF
CDR3nt: TGTGCCAGCAGTTATACTAGCGGGAGGCGGGGCAATGAGCAGTTCTTC
len: 16
d_gene: TRBD2
v_gene: TRBV6-5
abundance: NA
j_gene: TRBJ2-1

CDR3aa: CASSSQLDRQETQYF
CDR3nt: TGTGCCAGCAGCTCTCAACTGGACAGGCAAGAGACCCAGTACTTC
len: 15
d_gene: TRBD1
v_gene: TRBV7-2
abundance: NA
j_gene: TRBJ2-5

CDR3aa: CASSDGLAGADTQYF
CDR3nt: TGTGCCAGCAGTGACGGACTAGCGGGCGCAGATACGCAGTATTTT
len: 15
d_gene: TRBD2
v_gene: TRBV2
abundance: NA
j_gene: TRBJ2-3

CDR3aa: CASSFTGNQPQHF
CDR3nt: TGTGCCAGCAGCTTTACGGGCAATCAGCCCCAGCATTTT
len: 13
d_gene: NA
v_gene: TRBV7-2
abundance: few
j_gene: TRBJ1-5

CDR3aa: CASSPRLAGINEQFF
CDR3nt: TGTGCCAGCAGCCCCCGACTAGCGGGAATCAATGAGCAGTTCTTC
len: 15
d_gene: TRBD2
v_gene: TRBV7-3
abundance: NA
j_gene: TRBJ2-1

CDR3aa: CASSVQTGGTDTQYF
CDR3nt: TGTGCCAGCAGCGTACAAACAGGGGGCACAGATACGCAGTATTTT
len: 15
d_gene: TRBD1
v_gene: TRBV9
abundance: NA
j_gene: TRBJ2-3

CDR3aa: CASRPYASQETQYF
CDR3nt: TGTGCCAGCAGACCCTATGCGAGCCAAGAGACCCAGTACTTC
len: 14
d_gene: NA
v_gene: TRBV6-1
abundance: few
j_gene: TRBJ2-5

CDR3aa: CASSPLAGGRNEQFF
CDR3nt: TGTGCCAGCAGCCCACTAGCGGGAGGGCGGAATGAGCAGTTCTTC
len: 15
d_gene: TRBD2
v_gene: TRBV7-3
abundance: NA
j_gene: TRBJ2-1

CDR3aa: CASSFTPSGTNYEQYF
CDR3nt: TGTGCCAGCAGCTTCACCCCTAGCGGGACTAACTACGAGCAGTACTTC
len: 16
d_gene: TRBD2
v_gene: TRBV5-6
abundance: NA
j_gene: TRBJ2-7

CDR3aa: CASSLGRGVNEQFF
CDR3nt: TGTGCCAGCAGCTTAGGGCGGGGGGTAAATGAGCAGTTCTTC
len: 14
d_gene: TRBD2
v_gene: TRBV7-6
abundance: once
j_gene: TRBJ2-1

CDR3aa: CASSMDRQSSGNTIYF
CDR3nt: TGTGCCAGCAGTATGGACAGGCAGTCGAGTGGAAACACCATATATTTT
len: 16
d_gene: TRBD1
v_gene: TRBV4-2
abundance: NA
j_gene: TRBJ1-3

CDR3aa: CASSQDPARNEQFF
CDR3nt: TGCGCCAGCAGCCAAGATCCCGCTAGGAATGAGCAGTTCTTC
len: 14
d_gene: NA
v_gene: TRBV4-3
abundance: few
j_gene: TRBJ2-1

CDR3aa: CAISESSGQNTEAFF
CDR3nt: TGTGCCATCAGTGAGTCGAGTGGGCAGAACACTGAAGCTTTCTTT
len: 15
d_gene: NA
v_gene: TRBV10-3
abundance: NA
j_gene: TRBJ1-1

CDR3aa: CASSYPGGRQNEQYF
CDR3nt: TGTGCCAGCAGCTATCCTGGCGGGAGACAGAACGAGCAGTACTTC
len: 15
d_gene: TRBD2
v_gene: TRBV7-9
abundance: NA
j_gene: TRBJ2-7

CDR3aa: CASSHGDTGELFF
CDR3nt: TGCGCCAGCAGCCACGGGGACACCGGGGAGCTGTTTTTT
len: 13
d_gene: NA
v_gene: TRBV13
abundance: NA
j_gene: TRBJ2-2

CDR3aa: CASRATGGLLSSYEQYF
CDR3nt: TGTGCCAGCAGAGCGACAGGGGGCCTACTCAGCTCCTACGAGCAGTACTTC
len: 17
d_gene: TRBD1
v_gene: TRBV7-9
abundance: NA
j_gene: TRBJ2-7

CDR3aa: CASSYARGSGNTIYF
CDR3nt: TGTGCCAGCAGTTACGCTAGGGGGTCCGGAAACACCATATATTTT
len: 15
d_gene: NA
v_gene: TRBV6-5
abundance: NA
j_gene: TRBJ1-3

CDR3aa: CASSVGRVDGYTF
CDR3nt: TGTGCCAGCAGTGTCGGCAGGGTGGATGGCTACACCTTC
len: 13
d_gene: NA
v_gene: TRBV2
abundance: few
j_gene: TRBJ1-2

CDR3aa: CASSLERGDTQYF
CDR3nt: TGCGCCAGCAGCTTGGAAAGGGGGGATACGCAGTATTTT
len: 13
d_gene: NA
v_gene: TRBV5-1
abundance: NA
j_gene: TRBJ2-3

CDR3aa: CASSLGIRRATFMNTEAFF
CDR3nt: TGTGCCAGCAGCTTAGGTATCCGCAGGGCTACCTTTATGAACACTGAAGCTTTCTTT
len: 19
d_gene: NA
v_gene: TRBV7-2
abundance: NA
j_gene: TRBJ1-1

CDR3aa: CASSRELAGGPTDTQYF
CDR3nt: TGCGCCAGCAGCCGGGAGCTAGCGGGAGGCCCTACAGATACGCAGTATTTT
len: 17
d_gene: TRBD2
v_gene: TRBV4-3
abundance: NA
j_gene: TRBJ2-3

CDR3aa: CASSSHPRRTGWRDEQYF
CDR3nt: TGTGCCAGCAGCTCCCACCCGCGGCGGACAGGGTGGAGGGACGAGCAGTACTTC
len: 18
d_gene: TRBD1
v_gene: TRBV7-9
abundance: NA
j_gene: TRBJ2-7

CDR3aa: CASRAGATGELFF
CDR3nt: TGTGCCAGCAGAGCAGGGGCCACCGGGGAGCTGTTTTTT
len: 13
d_gene: NA
v_gene: TRBV27
abundance: NA
j_gene: TRBJ2-2

CDR3aa: CASRHSLGNNEQFF
CDR3nt: TGTGCCAGCAGGCATAGCCTCGGAAACAATGAGCAGTTCTTC
len: 14
d_gene: NA
v_gene: TRBV6-1
abundance: NA
j_gene: TRBJ2-1

CDR3aa: CASSQGWGLAGIYEQYF
CDR3nt: TGCGCCAGCAGCCAAGGATGGGGGCTAGCGGGGATTTACGAGCAGTACTTC
len: 17
d_gene: TRBD2
v_gene: TRBV4-3
abundance: NA
j_gene: TRBJ2-7

CDR3aa: CASSGDMYGYTF
CDR3nt: TGTGCCAGCAGTGGTGACATGTATGGCTACACCTTC
len: 12
d_gene: NA
v_gene: TRBV6-5
abundance: NA
j_gene: TRBJ1-2

CDR3aa: CASSFGRGETQYF
CDR3nt: TGTGCCAGCAGCTTTGGTAGGGGGGAGACCCAGTACTTC
len: 13
d_gene: NA
v_gene: TRBV7-3
abundance: NA
j_gene: TRBJ2-5

CDR3aa: CASSPPGLQPQHF
CDR3nt: TGTGCCAGCTCACCGCCAGGGCTGCAGCCCCAGCATTTT
len: 13
d_gene: NA
v_gene: TRBV18
abundance: once
j_gene: TRBJ1-5

CDR3aa: CASSESNPWSQYF
CDR3nt: TGTGCCAGCAGTGAGTCTAACCCTTGGTCGCAGTACTTC
len: 13
d_gene: NA
v_gene: TRBV2
abundance: NA
j_gene: TRBJ2-7

CDR3aa: CASSPGTANTEAFF
CDR3nt: TGTGCCAGCAGTCCCGGGACAGCCAACACTGAAGCTTTCTTT
len: 14
d_gene: TRBD1
v_gene: TRBV28
abundance: NA
j_gene: TRBJ1-1

CDR3aa: CASSPGTGEYEQYF
CDR3nt: TGTGCCAGTAGTCCCGGGACAGGGGAATACGAGCAGTACTTC
len: 14
d_gene: TRBD1
v_gene: TRBV19
abundance: NA
j_gene: TRBJ2-7

CDR3aa: CASSYLKDQPQHF
CDR3nt: TGTGCCAGCAGTTACCTAAAAGATCAGCCCCAGCATTTT
len: 13
d_gene: NA
v_gene: TRBV6-5
abundance: NA
j_gene: TRBJ1-5

CDR3aa: CASSPPPKGLAGGPVTGELFF
CDR3nt: TGTGCCAGCAGCCCTCCCCCCAAGGGACTAGCAGGAGGGCCCGTCACCGGGGAGCTGTTTTTT
len: 21
d_gene: TRBD2
v_gene: TRBV7-6
abundance: NA
j_gene: TRBJ2-2

CDR3aa: CASKDSGNTDTQYF
CDR3nt: TGTGCCAGCAAGGATAGCGGGAATACAGATACGCAGTATTTT
len: 14
d_gene: TRBD2
v_gene: TRBV2
abundance: NA
j_gene: TRBJ2-3

CDR3aa: CASSLESENTQYF
CDR3nt: TGTGCCAGCAGCTTAGAGAGCGAGAATACGCAGTATTTT
len: 13
d_gene: NA
v_gene: TRBV7-9
abundance: NA
j_gene: TRBJ2-3

CDR3aa: CASSPLRDKQFF
CDR3nt: TGTGCCAGCTCACCACTCCGGGACAAGCAGTTCTTC
len: 12
d_gene: NA
v_gene: TRBV18
abundance: NA
j_gene: TRBJ2-1

CDR3aa: CASRLSGANVLTF
CDR3nt: TGTGCCAGCAGGTTATCCGGGGCCAACGTCCTGACTTTC
len: 13
d_gene: NA
v_gene: TRBV2
abundance: NA
j_gene: TRBJ2-6

CDR3aa: CASSSSLTAGTGRKPQHF
CDR3nt: TGTGCCAGCAGCTCCTCCCTCACCGCGGGGACAGGTAGGAAGCCCCAGCATTTT
len: 18
d_gene: TRBD1
v_gene: TRBV7-8
abundance: NA
j_gene: TRBJ1-5

CDR3aa: CASSSPLERGRDEQFF
CDR3nt: TGTGCCAGCAGTTCCCCACTGGAGCGGGGTAGGGATGAGCAGTTCTTC
len: 16
d_gene: TRBD2
v_gene: TRBV28
abundance: few
j_gene: TRBJ2-1

CDR3aa: CASSIDRGLYNEQFF
CDR3nt: TGTGCCAGCAGCATTGACAGGGGGTTATACAATGAGCAGTTCTTC
len: 15
d_gene: TRBD1
v_gene: TRBV7-3
abundance: NA
j_gene: TRBJ2-1

CDR3aa: CSAGGGLDSYEQYF
CDR3nt: TGCAGCGCCGGAGGAGGCCTAGACTCCTACGAGCAGTACTTC
len: 14
d_gene: NA
v_gene: TRBV29-1
abundance: NA
j_gene: TRBJ2-7

CDR3aa: CASSLLAGKYNEQFF
CDR3nt: TGTGCCAGTAGTCTTCTAGCGGGCAAATACAATGAGCAGTTCTTC
len: 15
d_gene: TRBD2
v_gene: TRBV19
abundance: NA
j_gene: TRBJ2-1